This T cell receptor (beta chain) was identified in a study of blood T cell repertoires in COVID-19. About the research overall: Specimens from acute and convalescent COVID-19 originated in the United States, Italy and Spain. T cells, B-cell-depleted T cells, or PBMCs supplied cDNA or gDNA.

In the original processing: Estimated nucleated cell counts came from reference gene primer amplification. Some clones are missing from TCRdb's copy, which holds only in-frame ones; the method was immunoSEQ multiplex PCR. For V, J and clone size, that table is used; D and trimming come from the DNA. The sample has about 180,000 clones, approximately 89% seen once. V gave up 6 bases and J gave up 6 bases; unmatched junction bases: 10. Germline V gene sequence: CDR1 MNHEY, CDR2 SVGAGI. CDR3 length: 15 amino acids. Sequencing was performed on peripheral blood. This clonotype was obtained from a woman aged 25 to 45 with acute or convalescent COVID-19. The genes are TRBV6-5 and TRBJ2-7; TRBD2 agrees at 11 bases. CDR3 bases: TGTGCCAGCAGAATACTAGCGGGAGAATACTCCGAGCAGTACTTC. Translation gives CASRILAGEYSEQYF.